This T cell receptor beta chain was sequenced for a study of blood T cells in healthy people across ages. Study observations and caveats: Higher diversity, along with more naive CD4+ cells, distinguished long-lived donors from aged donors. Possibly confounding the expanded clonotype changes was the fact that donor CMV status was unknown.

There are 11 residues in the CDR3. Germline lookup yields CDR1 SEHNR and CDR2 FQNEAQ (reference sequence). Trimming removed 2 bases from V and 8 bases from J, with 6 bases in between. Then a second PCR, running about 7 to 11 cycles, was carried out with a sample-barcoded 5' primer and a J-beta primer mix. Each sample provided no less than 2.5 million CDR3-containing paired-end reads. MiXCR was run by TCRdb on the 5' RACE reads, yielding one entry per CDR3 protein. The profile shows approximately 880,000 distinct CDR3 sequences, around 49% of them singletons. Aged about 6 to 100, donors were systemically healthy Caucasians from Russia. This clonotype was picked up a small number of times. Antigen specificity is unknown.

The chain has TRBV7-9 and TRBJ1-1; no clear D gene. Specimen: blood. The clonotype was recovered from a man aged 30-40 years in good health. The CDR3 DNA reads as TGTGCCAGCAGCTTAATAGAAGAAGCTTTCTTT. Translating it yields CASSLIEEAFF.